These T cell receptor beta chains were read from a single sample in a study of CD8 T cells in ankylosing spondylitis. TCRdb recomputed calls from the 5' RACE reads with MiXCR, one row per CDR3 protein. The sample has some 200,000 distinct CDR3 sequences; roughly 24% are singletons. What was sequenced was blood, either unsorted or a sorted T cell fraction (not recorded which). The source is a male donor with ankylosing spondylitis or in good health (not recorded which). CDR3s include the opening cysteine and the closing phenylalanine or tryptophan. A D gene is named only where the DNA matches it firmly. Rows may omit the clone size; those that give it use once, few, many or a size class.

J gene: TRBJ2-1
clone size: many
D gene: -
V gene: TRBV20-1
CDR3 protein: CSGRTDSYNEQFF
CDR3 DNA: TGCAGTGGAAGGACAGACTCCTACAATGAGCAGTTCTTC

J gene: TRBJ2-5
clone size: once
D gene: -
V gene: TRBV20-1
CDR3 protein: CSASSLWVPETQYF
CDR3 DNA: TGCAGTGCTAGTTCCCTATGGGTCCCAGAGACCCAGTACTTC

J gene: TRBJ2-2
clone size: many
D gene: -
V gene: TRBV6-2/TRBV6-3
CDR3 protein: CASSFSAANTGELFF
CDR3 DNA: TGTGCCAGCAGTTTTTCCGCGGCGAACACCGGGGAGCTGTTTTTT

J gene: TRBJ2-7
clone size: -
D gene: TRBD1
V gene: TRBV20-1
CDR3 protein: CSATALYRGHEQYF
CDR3 DNA: TGCAGTGCAACCGCGTTATACAGGGGCCACGAGCAGTACTTC

J gene: TRBJ1-1
clone size: many
D gene: -
V gene: TRBV4-1
CDR3 protein: CASSQVRDDTEAFF
CDR3 DNA: TGCGCCAGCAGCCAAGTTAGGGACGACACTGAAGCTTTCTTT

J gene: TRBJ2-1
clone size: many
D gene: TRBD2
V gene: TRBV20-1
CDR3 protein: CSARAPLVAGGDEQFF
CDR3 DNA: TGCAGTGCTAGAGCCCCCCTGGTAGCGGGAGGGGATGAGCAGTTCTTC

J gene: TRBJ2-6
clone size: -
D gene: -
V gene: TRBV5-6
CDR3 protein: CASSTWSSGANVLTF
CDR3 DNA: TGTGCCAGCAGCACCTGGAGCTCTGGGGCCAACGTCCTGACTTTC

J gene: TRBJ1-5
clone size: -
D gene: -
V gene: TRBV29-1
CDR3 protein: CSVGAGKNQPQHF
CDR3 DNA: TGCAGCGTTGGCGCAGGGAAGAATCAGCCCCAGCATTTT

J gene: TRBJ2-7
clone size: many
D gene: -
V gene: TRBV12-3/TRBV12-4
CDR3 protein: CASRIPGSEQYF
CDR3 DNA: TGTGCCAGCAGGATCCCGGGGTCAGAGCAGTACTTC

J gene: TRBJ2-5
clone size: few
D gene: -
V gene: TRBV20-1
CDR3 protein: CSARDWGQETQYF
CDR3 DNA: TGCAGTGCTAGAGATTGGGGCCAAGAGACCCAGTACTTC

J gene: TRBJ1-1
clone size: -
D gene: -
V gene: TRBV6-1
CDR3 protein: CASRTQGFVNTEAFF
CDR3 DNA: TGTGCCAGCAGAACACAGGGTTTCGTGAACACTGAAGCTTTCTTT

J gene: TRBJ2-5
clone size: many
D gene: -
V gene: TRBV4-1
CDR3 protein: CASSQAAGKETQYF
CDR3 DNA: TGCGCCAGCAGCCAAGCAGCCGGGAAAGAGACCCAGTACTTC

J gene: TRBJ2-3
clone size: many
D gene: TRBD2
V gene: TRBV3-1
CDR3 protein: CASSQTSGSADTQYF
CDR3 DNA: TGTGCCAGCAGCCAAACTAGCGGGAGTGCGGATACGCAGTATTTT

J gene: TRBJ2-5
clone size: -
D gene: TRBD2
V gene: TRBV5-5
CDR3 protein: CASNAGTTETQYF
CDR3 DNA: TGTGCCAGCAACGCCGGGACTACAGAGACCCAGTACTTC

J gene: TRBJ2-1
clone size: -
D gene: TRBD2
V gene: TRBV29-1
CDR3 protein: CSVDLLAGEEQFF
CDR3 DNA: TGCAGCGTTGATCTACTAGCGGGAGAGGAGCAGTTCTTC

J gene: TRBJ2-3
clone size: many
D gene: -
V gene: TRBV9
CDR3 protein: CASSVGNQRSTDTQYF
CDR3 DNA: TGTGCCAGCAGCGTAGGTAACCAAAGGAGCACAGATACGCAGTATTTT

J gene: TRBJ2-7
clone size: many
D gene: TRBD1
V gene: TRBV29-1
CDR3 protein: CSVDLIGTGGKRQYF
CDR3 DNA: TGCAGCGTTGACTTAATCGGGACAGGGGGCAAAAGGCAGTACTTC